The next 4 T cell receptor beta chains were all read from a single sample in a study of T cell repertoires in cytomegalovirus infection. TCRdb re-called the reads with MiXCR, one entry per CDR3 protein. The data show roughly 760,000 distinct CDR3 sequences, roughly a third seen once. Sequenced sample: PBMCs. Source of these receptors: a human donor in good health (CMV status not recorded). Some clones in this sample may be carry-over from other donors' samples.

This clonotype occurred many times. This rearrangement joins TRBV7-2 to TRBJ2-2, with 8 nucleotides matching TRBD2. The CDR3 is 16 amino acids. V lost 5 bases, J lost 6 bases, and 11 bases stayed unmatched. CDR1 SGHTA and CDR2 FQGNSA come from the germline V gene. In DNA, the CDR3 is TGTGCCAGCAGCCCCGGGTTGGCGGGAGGCGCCGGGGAGCTGTTTTTT. It yields the protein CASSPGLAGGAGELFF.

This clonotype has just a few counts. The rearrangement joins TRBV24-1 to TRBJ1-5; D gene ambiguous. The germline V and J ends were trimmed by 9 bases and 5 bases, with 13 bases remaining between them. There are 13 residues in the CDR3. Germline V gives CDR1 KGHDR, CDR2 SFDVKD. In nucleotides, the CDR3 is TGTGCCACCTGTACTTTTGGGGATCAGCCCCAGCATTTT. Encoded protein: CATCTFGDQPQHF.

The chain has TRBV20-1 and TRBJ2-3, with D possibly TRBD1 on 6 matching bases. In germline, CDR1 is DFQATT, CDR2 SNEGSKA (reference sequence). V was cut by 6 bases and J by 0 bases, with 13 bases left in between. This CDR3 is built from 14 residues. CDR3 in DNA: TGCAGTGCCAAGAGACAGGAAAGCACAGATACGCAGTATTTT. Residues: CSAKRQESTDTQYF.

This chain connects TRBV12-3 or TRBV12-4 to TRBJ1-3, with D perhaps matching TRBD1 (5 bases). This CDR3 has 15 residues. V was cut by 6 bases and J by 2 bases, with 14 bases left in between. This chain's CDR3 is CASSPSGGTGNTIYF. In DNA form, the CDR3 reads TGTGCCAGCAGCCCCAGTGGGGGAACTGGAAACACCATATATTTT.